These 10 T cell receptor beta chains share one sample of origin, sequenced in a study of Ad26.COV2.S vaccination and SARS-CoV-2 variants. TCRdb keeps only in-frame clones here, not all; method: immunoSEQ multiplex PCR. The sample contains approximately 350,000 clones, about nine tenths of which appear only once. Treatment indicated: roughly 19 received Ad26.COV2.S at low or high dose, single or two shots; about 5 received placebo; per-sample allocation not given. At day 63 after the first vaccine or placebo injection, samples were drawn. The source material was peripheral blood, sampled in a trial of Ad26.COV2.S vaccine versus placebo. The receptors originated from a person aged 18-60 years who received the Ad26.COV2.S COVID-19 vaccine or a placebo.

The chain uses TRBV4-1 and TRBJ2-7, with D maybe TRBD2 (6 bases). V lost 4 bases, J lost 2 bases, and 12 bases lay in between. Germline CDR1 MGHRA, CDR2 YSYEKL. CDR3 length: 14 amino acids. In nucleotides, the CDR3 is TGCGCCAGCAGCCCTGAGCCGGGGGCCTACGAGCAGTACTTC. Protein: CASSPEPGAYEQYF.

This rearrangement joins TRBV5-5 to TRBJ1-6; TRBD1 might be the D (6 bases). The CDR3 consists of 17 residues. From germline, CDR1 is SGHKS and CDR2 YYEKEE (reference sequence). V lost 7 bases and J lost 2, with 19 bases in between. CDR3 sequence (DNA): TGTGCCAGCCGGGATGGAGGGGGGAATCCCTATAATTCACCCCTCCACTTT. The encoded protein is CASRDGGGNPYNSPLHF.

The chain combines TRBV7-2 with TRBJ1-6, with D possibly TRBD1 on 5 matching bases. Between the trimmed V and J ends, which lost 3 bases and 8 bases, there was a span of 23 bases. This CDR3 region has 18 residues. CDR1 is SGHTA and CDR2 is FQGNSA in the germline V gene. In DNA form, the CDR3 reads TGTGCCAGCAGCTTGGAGGGGAATCCTATCACGTTATATTCACCCCTCCACTTT. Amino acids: CASSLEGNPITLYSPLHF.

The DNA for the CDR3 is TGTGCCAGCAGTTTCCTCTCAGGGGCCGACTATGGCTACACCTTC. Encoded protein: CASSFLSGADYGYTF. The V gene is TRBV27, the J gene TRBJ1-2; tentatively, D is TRBD1 (6 bases). V lost 3 bases to trimming and J lost 3 bases, with 14 bases between them. The CDR3 loop spans 15 amino acids. Germline CDR1 MNHEY, CDR2 SMNVEV (reference sequence).

Here the CDR3 reads CASSSDSYEQYF. DNA of the CDR3: TGTGCCAGCAGCTCCGACAGCTACGAGCAGTACTTC. The chain links TRBV11-2 to TRBJ2-7; D perhaps matches TRBD1 (5 bases). Looked up from germline, CDR1 is SGHAT and CDR2 is FQNNGV. The CDR3 has 12 residues. V was cut by 4 bases and J by 3 bases, with 7 bases left in between. Variable domain in full (rest from reference TRBV11-2 and TRBJ2-7): EAGVAQSPRYKIIEKRQSVAFWCNPISGHATLYWYQQILGQGPKLLIQFQNNGVVDDSQLPKDRFSAERLKGVDSTLKIQPAKLEDSAVYLCASSSDSYEQYFGPGTRLTVT.

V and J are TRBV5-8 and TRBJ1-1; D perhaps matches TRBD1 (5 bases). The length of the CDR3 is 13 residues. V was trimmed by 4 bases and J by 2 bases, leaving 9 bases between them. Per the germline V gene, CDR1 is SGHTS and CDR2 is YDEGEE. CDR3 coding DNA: TGTGCCAGCAGCCTAGACAGAAACACTGAAGCTTTCTTT. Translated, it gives CASSLDRNTEAFF.

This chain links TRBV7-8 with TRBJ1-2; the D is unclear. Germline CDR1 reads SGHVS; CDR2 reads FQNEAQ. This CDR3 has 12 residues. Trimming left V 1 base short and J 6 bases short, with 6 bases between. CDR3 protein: CASSLGGHGYTF. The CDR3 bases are TGTGCCAGCAGCTTAGGTGGGCATGGCTACACCTTC.

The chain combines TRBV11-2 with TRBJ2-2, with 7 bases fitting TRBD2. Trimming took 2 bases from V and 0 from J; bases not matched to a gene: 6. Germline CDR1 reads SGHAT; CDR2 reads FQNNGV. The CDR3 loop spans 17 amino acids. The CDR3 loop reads CASSLPGGTSNTGELFF. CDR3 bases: TGTGCCAGCAGCTTACCCGGGGGGACCTCGAACACCGGGGAGCTGTTTTTT.

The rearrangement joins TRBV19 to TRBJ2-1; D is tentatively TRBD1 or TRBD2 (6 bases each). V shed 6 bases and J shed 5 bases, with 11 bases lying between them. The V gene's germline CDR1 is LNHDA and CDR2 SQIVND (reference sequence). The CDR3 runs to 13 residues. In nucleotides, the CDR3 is TGTGCCAGTAGACCGAGGGGGGACAATGAGCAGTTCTTC. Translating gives CASRPRGDNEQFF.

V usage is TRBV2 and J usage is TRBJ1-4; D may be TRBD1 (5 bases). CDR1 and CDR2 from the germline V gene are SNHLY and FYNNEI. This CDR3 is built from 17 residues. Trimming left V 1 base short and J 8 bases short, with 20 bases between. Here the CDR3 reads CASSEDPAVPGGEKLFF. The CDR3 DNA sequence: TGTGCCAGCAGTGAAGACCCGGCGGTCCCTGGGGGGGAAAAACTGTTTTTT. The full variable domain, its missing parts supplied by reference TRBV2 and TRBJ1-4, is EPEVTQTPSHQVTQMGQEVILRCVPISNHLYFYWYRQILGQKVEFLVSFYNNEISEKSEIFDDQFSVERPDGSNFTLKIRSTKLEDSAMYFCASSEDPAVPGGEKLFFGSGTQLSVL.